This is a list of T cell receptor beta chains from one sample in a study of T cells in Graves' hyperthyroidism and ophthalmopathy. In TCRdb, the multiplex PCR reads were re-called with MiXCR into one record per CDR3 protein. Altogether some 380,000 distinct CDR3 sequences are present, about 14% being singletons, with the ten largest covering 20%. The source material was blood. The receptors shown here come from a young man with Graves' hyperthyroidism that later progressed to Graves' ophthalmopathy. CDR3s include the opening cysteine and the closing phenylalanine or tryptophan.

TRBV15	TRBJ1-2	CATSRPPEAHYGYTF
TRBV20-1	TRBJ1-4	CSARPDRINEKLFF
TRBV29-1	TRBJ2-7	CSVLDVRSSYEQYF
TRBV15	TRBJ2-7	CATSRDWVSGAYEQYF
TRBV28	TRBJ1-1	CASSSTGGDRDTEAFF
TRBV7-9	TRBJ2-7	CASSLTGGPEQYF
TRBV20-1	TRBJ1-2	CSANVILGSTF
TRBV7-2	TRBJ1-1	CASILRGLREAFF
TRBV29-1	TRBJ1-1	CSAPWGGAWTEAFF
TRBV30	TRBJ1-1	CAWSRDSLNTEAFF
TRBV6-1	TRBJ2-2	CASSRPPGPGELFF
TRBV7-9	TRBJ2-7	CASSLGGLAGEQYF
TRBV7-9	TRBJ2-6	CASSIGQESLFHSGANVLTF
TRBV6-1	TRBJ1-5	CASGGQPQHF
TRBV11-3	TRBJ2-3	CASSLFEDRGGYTDTQYF
TRBV7-3	TRBJ1-1	CASSSTGVDTEAFF
TRBV7-8	TRBJ2-3	CASRPGGSGTTDTQYF
TRBV29-1	TRBJ1-3	CSVGVGVSGNTIYF
TRBV7-6	TRBJ1-5	CASSPRNKQGGYNQPQHF
TRBV19	TRBJ1-2	CASQSSGQDISYGYTF
TRBV5-1	TRBJ1-1	CASTQQGDTEAFF
TRBV4-1	TRBJ2-2	CASSPDSRTTGELFF
TRBV3-1	TRBJ2-7	CASSLAGGHEQYF
TRBV20-1	TRBJ1-6	CSARYGLPYNSPLHF
TRBV11-2	TRBJ1-1	CASSLVSVNTEAFF
TRBV6-1	TRBJ2-4	CASSGGGPKNIQYF
TRBV30	TRBJ2-5	CAWSVLAVTSRYF
TRBV6-1	TRBJ2-5	CASRPRGGRETQYF
TRBV3-1	TRBJ1-1	CASSHGQRKAFF
TRBV2	TRBJ1-2	CASGRRLYGYTF
TRBV3-1	TRBJ2-7	CASSQHQGDYEQYF
TRBV29-1	TRBJ2-5	CSVERQLQETQYF
TRBV20-1	TRBJ2-1	CSARSRTAYNEQFF
TRBV5-6	TRBJ2-3	CASNPLISGSTDTQYF
TRBV20-1	TRBJ1-5	CSAYRGQGAGNQPQHF
TRBV7-9	TRBJ2-5	CASSFVSTGEETQYF
TRBV7-3	TRBJ1-2	CASSSEYGGYTF
TRBV7-8	TRBJ1-2	CASSLGGGHYYGYTF
TRBV28	TRBJ1-5	CASSFSAGQGARQPQHF
TRBV11-2	TRBJ1-1	CASSLGLGTRSAFF
TRBV7-2	TRBJ2-7	CASSSPPGGGYEQYF
TRBV12-3/TRBV12-4	TRBJ2-1	CASSSSGSYNEQFF
TRBV14	TRBJ1-1	CASSQTQGLMNTEAFF
TRBV7-2	TRBJ1-4	CASSTLFWGSTNEKLFF
TRBV28	TRBJ1-2	CASSIPGQGAYTF
TRBV7-2	TRBJ2-5	CASSFDRGKETQYF
TRBV28	TRBJ1-6	CASSRTGGNSPLHF
TRBV7-9	TRBJ2-7	CASSLDRPLHAYEQYF
TRBV19	TRBJ1-4	CASQWSTDEKLFF
TRBV6-1	TRBJ1-3	CASSERVHSGNTIYF
TRBV7-6	TRBJ2-5	CASSQGRVQEIQYF
TRBV2	TRBJ1-1	CASSEALGRGNTEAFF
TRBV10-1	TRBJ2-3	CASGPVPDTQYF